What follows describes a single TCR beta chain. The V gene's germline CDR1 is LNHDA and CDR2 SQIVND (reference sequence). Trimming cost V 4 bases and J 7 bases; bases outside gene matches: 7. The CDR3 totals 14 residues. The study ran the assay at deep level. Clones were read by immunoSEQ multiplex PCR, and TCRdb kept only the in-frame ones, dropping some. The sample shows over 400,000 clones, around 73% of them seen only once. This sample was taken from a study of shared clonotypes between healthy human individuals. As for the study in general: Donor composition was a couple of women and a few men, aged 18 to 49.

Genomic DNA came from 70 million to 100 million PBMCs in unsorted samples. The sequence came from a woman aged 40 to 50 in good health. Some clones in this sample may be carry-over from other donors' samples. V and J are TRBV19 and TRBJ1-5; 7 bases agree with TRBD1. Source material: PBMCs. The CDR3: CASSKQGSRQPQHF. Written as DNA, the CDR3 is TGTGCCAGTAGTAAACAGGGGTCGAGGCAGCCCCAGCATTTT.